This T cell receptor (beta chain) was captured in a study of T cells in Graves' hyperthyroidism and ophthalmopathy. Notes on the study in general: In blood, most of the thyroid clonotypes expanded above 0.001 were also present.

What was amplified from RNA transcripts were TCR beta CDR3 regions. Initially, a first-round RT-PCR of the TCR CDR3 employed the HTBI primer set. TCRdb reprocessed the multiplex PCR reads via MiXCR and lists one record per CDR3 protein. Among about 600,000 distinct CDR3 sequences, 16% were seen once, and the ten largest hold 2.5% to 4%. This clonotype occurred a few times. Its antigen is still unknown. Germline V gene data show CDR1 as SGHTA and CDR2 as FQGNSA. The V and J ends lost 6 bases and 3 bases respectively, with 18 bases between them. The length of the CDR3 is 15 residues. Fresh peripheral blood, less than 11 ml of it, supplied the PBMCs.

Sequencing was performed on blood. The V gene is TRBV7-2, the J gene TRBJ2-7; D possibly corresponds to TRBD1 (6 bases). The TCR was taken from a woman aged 40-49 years with Graves' ophthalmopathy. The CDR3 here is CASSSPTRGYYEQYF. In nucleotides, the CDR3 is TGTGCCAGCAGTTCCCCAACCAGGGGATACTACGAGCAGTACTTC. Supplemented by reference TRBV7-2 and TRBJ2-7, the full variable domain reads GAGVSQSPSNKVTEKGKDVELRCDPISGHTALYWYRQSLGQGLEFLIYFQGNSAPDKSGLPSDRFSAERTGGSVSTLTIQRTQQEDSAVYLCASSSPTRGYYEQYFGPGTRLTVT.